The 27 T cell receptor beta chains presented below share a single source sample, sequenced in a study of CD8 T cells in ankylosing spondylitis. General study findings and limits: Several highly homologous variants formed a TCR beta motif that appeared characteristic of ankylosing spondylitis blood.

TCRdb recomputed calls from the 5' RACE reads with MiXCR, one row per CDR3 protein. The sample shows about 700,000 distinct CDR3 sequences, under 20% of them seen only once. These receptors' targets are unknown. The sequencing sample was made of blood, either unsorted or a sorted T cell fraction (not recorded which). The receptors come from a male donor with ankylosing spondylitis.

The genes are TRBV6-2 or TRBV6-3 and TRBJ2-5; tentative D call: TRBD2 (5 bases). There are 15 residues in the CDR3. CDR1 is MNHEY, CDR2 SVGEGT, per germline. V was clipped by 0 bases and J by 2 bases, with 10 bases between them. CDR3 coding DNA: TGTGCCAGCAGTTACTCTGGACGGGGACAAGAGACCCAGTACTTC. It codes for CASSYSGRGQETQYF.

The CDR3 region has the DNA TGCAGTGCTTCCGGGACTAGCGGGAGTGCCCAGGGGGAGCAGTTCTTC. It yields the protein CSASGTSGSAQGEQFF. This rearrangement joins TRBV20-1 to TRBJ2-1; 14 nucleotides agree with TRBD2. This CDR3 is 16 amino acids long. The germline CDR1 and CDR2 sequences are DFQATT and SNEGSKA (reference sequence). J was trimmed by 10 bases and V by 5 bases; bases with no gene match: 13.

This clonotype was picked up a small number of times. The rearrangement links TRBV7-3 to TRBJ2-5; 8 bases are shared with TRBD2. Germline V gene data show CDR1 as SGHTA and CDR2 as FQGTGA. With V trimmed by 5 bases and J by 5 bases, 16 bases remained unmatched. This CDR3 is 17 amino acids long. CDR3: CASSALGSGGFSETQYF. CDR3 coding DNA: TGTGCCAGCAGCGCCCTGGGGAGCGGGGGTTTCTCGGAGACCCAGTACTTC. Using reference TRBV7-3 and TRBJ2-5 for the parts outside the CDR3, the full variable domain is GAGVSQTPSNKVTEKGKYVELRCDPISGHTALYWYRQSLGQGPEFLIYFQGTGAADDSGLPNDRFFAVRPEGSVSTLKIQRTERGDSAVYLCASSALGSGGFSETQYFGPGTRLLVL.

This clonotype turned up a few times. The CDR3 spells CASSHRASPLHF. The CDR3, as DNA: TGTGCCAGCAGCCACAGGGCTTCACCCCTCCACTTT. The chain is built from TRBV7-2 and TRBJ1-6, with D possibly being TRBD1 (6 bases). Germline V lookup: CDR1 SGHTA, CDR2 FQGNSA. V gave up 5 bases and J gave up 9 bases, with 8 bases separating them. The CDR3 runs 12 residues.

This sequence joins TRBV7-9 and TRBJ2-7, with 12 bases matching TRBD2. With 4 bases clipped from V and 5 bases from J, the junction kept 6 bases outside the gene matches. CDR1 is SEHNR, CDR2 FQNEAQ, per germline (reference sequence). CDR3 length: 15 amino acids. The CDR3 protein is CASSSTSGSYHEQYF. CDR3 coding DNA: TGTGCCAGCAGCTCGACTAGCGGGAGTTACCACGAGCAGTACTTC. Together with reference TRBV7-9 and TRBJ2-7, the CDR3 gives the full variable domain: DTGVSQNPRHKITKRGQNVTFRCDPISEHNRLYWYRQTLGQGPEFLTYFQNEAQLEKSRLLSDRFSAERPKGSFSTLEIQRTEQGDSAMYLCASSSTSGSYHEQYFGPGTRLTVT.

This clonotype has only a few counts. The chain employs TRBV7-6 and TRBJ2-7; TRBD2 matches 8 bases. V lost 1 base, J lost 1 base, and 6 bases stayed unmatched. CDR3 length: 16 residues. CDR1 SGHVS and CDR2 FNYEAQ come from the germline V gene. CDR3: CASSLGPGLGSYEQYF. Here the CDR3 DNA reads TGTGCCAGCAGCTTAGGCCCGGGACTAGGGTCCTACGAGCAGTACTTC.

The rearrangement uses TRBV10-3 and TRBJ1-6; 9 bases fit TRBD1. Germline assignment: CDR1 ENHRY and CDR2 SYGVKD. This CDR3 is built from 15 residues. The V segment lost 0 bases and the J segment 7 bases; nucleotides outside the gene matches: 1. CDR3 DNA: TGTGCCATCAGTGAGTCGGGACAGGGAAATTCACCCCTCCACTTT. Translating gives CAISESGQGNSPLHF.

This clonotype was counted many times. This sequence joins TRBV12-3 or TRBV12-4 and TRBJ1-2, with D possibly TRBD1 on 6 matching bases. The CDR3 has 14 residues. V was pared by 5 bases and J by 7 bases, with 17 bases between. CDR3 residues: CASSQGTWRRGYTF. CDR3 nucleotide sequence: TGTGCCAGCAGTCAAGGGACATGGCGTCGTGGCTACACCTTC.

This clonotype has only a few counts. The CDR3 sequence: CASSHPTVSYEQYF. The DNA of the CDR3 is TGTGCCAGCAGCCATCCGACAGTCTCCTACGAGCAGTACTTC. The V call is TRBV7-9, the J call TRBJ2-7; TRBD1 is a possible D gene (5 bases). The CDR3 spans 14 residues. CDR1 is SEHNR, CDR2 FQNEAQ, per germline (reference sequence). V dropped 5 bases and J dropped 0 bases, with 11 bases sitting between them.

This clonotype was detected a few times. CDR3 region: CASSPQTGTVSGANVLTF. The CDR3 bases are TGTGCCAGCAGTCCCCAGACAGGGACCGTCTCTGGGGCCAACGTCCTGACTTTC. The J gene is TRBJ2-6, the V gene TRBV12-3 or TRBV12-4; TRBD1 agrees at 7 bases. V was pared by 5 bases and J by 0 bases, with 10 bases of the junction left unmatched. The CDR3 is 18 amino acids.

The chain is built from TRBV10-2 and TRBJ2-3; D not resolved. CDR3 size: 14 residues. Looked up from germline, CDR1 is WSHSY and CDR2 is SAAADI. The ends were cut back, 3 bases at V and 6 bases at J, with 13 bases in the middle. The CDR3 sequence is CASSDDTASDTQYF. The DNA of the CDR3 is TGCGCCAGCAGTGACGACACCGCCTCCGATACGCAGTATTTT.

The chain combines TRBV29-1 with TRBJ2-7; D is uncertain. V was pared by 2 bases and J by 2 bases, with 13 bases between. There are 14 residues in the CDR3. CDR1 and CDR2 from the germline V gene are SQVTM and ANQGSEA. The CDR3 sequence is CSVELPTATYEQYF. CDR3 bases: TGCAGCGTTGAACTCCCGACGGCCACCTACGAGCAGTACTTC.

This clonotype turned up a few times. V and J are TRBV2 and TRBJ1-2; D gene uncertain. Trimming shortened V by 2 bases and J by 2 bases, and 12 bases separated the two germline ends. The CDR3 is 15 amino acids. Germline assignment: CDR1 SNHLY and CDR2 FYNNEI. The CDR3 region is CASSEITLVNYGYTF. CDR3 DNA sequence: TGTGCCAGCAGTGAAATTACGCTTGTAAACTATGGCTACACCTTC.

The chain recombines TRBV9 with TRBJ1-1, with 7 positions matching TRBD1. CDR3 size: 15 residues. V dropped 3 bases and J dropped 1; count of bases not matched to a gene: 6. The germline gives CDR1 SGDLS, CDR2 YYNGEE. CDR3 sequence reads: CASSEGRQGNTEAFF. The CDR3 DNA reads as TGTGCCAGCAGCGAGGGGAGACAGGGGAACACTGAAGCTTTCTTT.

The table lists this clonotype with a few counts. This rearrangement joins TRBV12-3 or TRBV12-4 to TRBJ1-1; D is ambiguous. The V end lost 6 bases, the J end lost 2 bases, and 13 bases lay between the germline ends. The CDR3 length is 14 residues. The CDR3: CASSFKQSNTEAFF. CDR3 sequence (DNA): TGTGCCAGCAGCTTCAAACAGTCCAACACTGAAGCTTTCTTT.

This chain uses TRBV7-2 with TRBJ1-2; perhaps TRBD1 as D (5 bases). V was trimmed by 5 bases and J by 4 bases, leaving 17 bases between them. Germline V gene data show CDR1 as SGHTA and CDR2 as FQGNSA. This CDR3 contains 15 residues. CDR3 nucleotides: TGTGCCAGCAGCACAGCCCCCGGGACCAGCTATGGCTACACCTTC. It encodes CASSTAPGTSYGYTF.

This chain connects TRBV12-5 to TRBJ2-7; 8 bases are shared with TRBD2. V lost 2 bases, J lost 0 bases, and 6 bases stayed unmatched. This CDR3 comprises 16 residues. Germline assignment: CDR1 LGHNT and CDR2 FRNRAP. CDR3 coding DNA: TGTGCTAGTGGTTTGCCTCTAGCGGGCCGCTCCTACGAGCAGTACTTC. This translates into CASGLPLAGRSYEQYF.

This clonotype was detected a few times. V is TRBV19 and J is TRBJ2-4; D is unclear. The V and J ends lost 3 bases and 0 bases respectively, with 12 bases between them. This CDR3 contains 16 residues. Germline V gene sequence: CDR1 LNHDA, CDR2 SQIVND (reference sequence). CDR3 coding DNA: TGTGCCAGTAGTATTTCAGTGGGCCTAGCCAAAAACATTCAGTACTTC. Protein sequence: CASSISVGLAKNIQYF.

The chain is built from TRBV19 and TRBJ1-4; 8 positions agree with TRBD1. V was clipped by 7 bases and J by 13 bases; unmatched bases: 8. This CDR3 comprises 12 residues. CDR1 and CDR2 (germline): LNHDA, SQIVND (reference sequence). CDR3: CASTRQGQGLFF. CDR3 bases: TGTGCCAGTACTCGACAGGGGCAAGGACTGTTTTTT.

The chain links TRBV2 to TRBJ2-7, with D possibly called TRBD1 or TRBD2 (5 bases each). Germline-derived CDR1 and CDR2 are SNHLY and FYNNEI. Trimming stripped 4 bases from V and 7 bases from J, with 26 bases between. The CDR3 totals 17 residues. CDR3 in amino acids: CASSVRVGDVRSMEQYF. For the CDR3, the DNA is TGTGCCAGCAGTGTAAGGGTCGGGGACGTCAGGTCAATGGAGCAGTACTTC.

This chain joins TRBV7-9 and TRBJ1-1; D is unresolved. This CDR3 comprises 13 residues. Germline V gene sequence: CDR1 SEHNR, CDR2 FQNEAQ (reference sequence). Trimming took 1 base from V and 6 from J, leaving 9 bases between them. CDR3 DNA sequence: TGTGCCAGCAGCTTAGATTTAGGGCCTGAAGCTTTCTTT. Protein sequence: CASSLDLGPEAFF.

Ten or more counts support this clonotype. The V and J genes are TRBV4-1 and TRBJ2-1; the match to TRBD2 covers 7 bases. Germline V gene sequence: CDR1 MGHRA, CDR2 YSYEKL. The trim removed 4 bases at V and 5 bases at J, leaving 11 bases unmatched. The CDR3 has 16 residues. CDR3: CASSLTARGGDNEQFF. Written as DNA, the CDR3 is TGCGCCAGCAGCCTCACCGCTAGGGGAGGGGACAATGAGCAGTTCTTC.

This clonotype was recorded at least ten times. This chain uses TRBV12-3 or TRBV12-4 with TRBJ1-5; perhaps TRBD1 as D (5 bases). Trimming cost V 4 bases and J 1 base, with 11 bases left between them. The CDR3 runs to 15 residues. In DNA form, the CDR3 reads TGTGCCAGCAGTTGGGGTAGGGGAAGCAATCAGCCCCAGCATTTT. Translating gives CASSWGRGSNQPQHF.

This sequence joins TRBV5-6 and TRBJ2-3; D perhaps matches TRBD2 (6 bases). Deletions cut 4 bases from V and 3 bases from J, with 15 bases between. The CDR3 runs 15 residues. The germline CDR1 and CDR2 sequences are SGHDT and YYEEEE. CDR3 DNA sequence: TGTGCCAGCAGCCGGGACCCGGGGAGGACAGATACGCAGTATTTT. It codes for CASSRDPGRTDTQYF.

CDR3 nucleotide sequence: TGTGCCAGCAGTCTTAATCGACAGGGTATTGTGAACACTGAAGCTTTCTTT. Translation: CASSLNRQGIVNTEAFF. The rearrangement joins TRBV7-6 to TRBJ1-1, with 7 bases identical to TRBD1. The J segment lost 0 bases and the V segment lost 6 bases, leaving 13 bases of the junction unmatched. This CDR3 spans 17 amino acids. The germline V gene encodes CDR1 SGHVS and CDR2 FNYEAQ.

The rearrangement uses TRBV29-1 and TRBJ2-5, with D perhaps TRBD1 or TRBD2 (5 bases each). Germline lookup yields CDR1 SQVTM and CDR2 ANQGSEA. This CDR3 is built from 12 residues. The V end lost 6 bases, the J end lost 1 base, and 9 bases lay between the germline ends. CDR3 DNA: TGCAGCGTCAAGAGGGGCCAAGAGACCCAGTACTTC. Translation gives CSVKRGQETQYF.

This chain uses TRBV29-1 with TRBJ2-7, with D perhaps matching TRBD2 (6 bases). CDR1 and CDR2 (germline): SQVTM, ANQGSEA. This CDR3 comprises 12 residues. V was cut by 3 bases and J by 7 bases, with 13 bases left in between. The CDR3 spells CSVERDAGEQYF. The CDR3 region has the DNA TGCAGCGTTGAGCGGGACGCCGGGGAGCAGTACTTC.